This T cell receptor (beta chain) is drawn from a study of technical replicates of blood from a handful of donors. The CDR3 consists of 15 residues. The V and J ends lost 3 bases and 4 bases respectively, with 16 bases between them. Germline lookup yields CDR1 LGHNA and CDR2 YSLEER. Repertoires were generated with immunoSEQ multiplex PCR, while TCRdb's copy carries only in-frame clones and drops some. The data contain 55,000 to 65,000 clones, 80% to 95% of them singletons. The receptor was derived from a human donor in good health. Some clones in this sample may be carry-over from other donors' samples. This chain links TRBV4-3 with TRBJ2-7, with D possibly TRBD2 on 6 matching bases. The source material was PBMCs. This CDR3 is CASSQSVGGEYEQYF. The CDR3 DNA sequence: TGCGCCAGCAGCCAGTCTGTCGGGGGAGAGTACGAGCAGTACTTC.